The clone carrying this TCR beta chain was seen more than once but under ten times. Its antigen is currently unknown. Individual cDNA molecules (in the library) carried attached unique molecular identifiers. Authors' processing steps: Sample TCR counts, which ranged from roughly 23,224 to 750,000, had a median of approximately 94,000. TCRdb re-called the RACE reads through MiXCR, storing one row per CDR3 protein. The V and J calls and clone size are TCRdb's, not the authors'. The repertoire holds 180,000 or so distinct CDR3 sequences, with around 30% as singletons. Germline CDR1 and CDR2: SGHRS and YFSETQ. CDR3 length: 12 amino acids. Between the trimmed V and J ends, which lost 7 bases and 9 bases, there was a span of 16 bases. The data were taken from a study of human T cells and chemical hapten exposure. Study-wide findings and caveats: Controls formed significantly fewer large CDR3 similarity clusters than expanded TCRs did.

Time point: pre-sensitization, week 0. The treatment: therapeutic diphenylcyclopropenone sensitization with weekly scalp DPC. Blood was drawn before each patch test was applied. This TCR was recovered from a woman aged 25 to 45 with alopecia areata. Some clones in this sample may be carry-over from other donors' samples. The genes are TRBV5-1 and TRBJ2-5; D gene unclear. Here the sequenced sample was whole blood, taken in connection with sensitization to the hapten diphenylcyclopropenone (DPC). The CDR3 DNA reads as TGCGCCAGCGGATCCTACCACGGGTCCCAGTACTTC. This gives the protein CASGSYHGSQYF.